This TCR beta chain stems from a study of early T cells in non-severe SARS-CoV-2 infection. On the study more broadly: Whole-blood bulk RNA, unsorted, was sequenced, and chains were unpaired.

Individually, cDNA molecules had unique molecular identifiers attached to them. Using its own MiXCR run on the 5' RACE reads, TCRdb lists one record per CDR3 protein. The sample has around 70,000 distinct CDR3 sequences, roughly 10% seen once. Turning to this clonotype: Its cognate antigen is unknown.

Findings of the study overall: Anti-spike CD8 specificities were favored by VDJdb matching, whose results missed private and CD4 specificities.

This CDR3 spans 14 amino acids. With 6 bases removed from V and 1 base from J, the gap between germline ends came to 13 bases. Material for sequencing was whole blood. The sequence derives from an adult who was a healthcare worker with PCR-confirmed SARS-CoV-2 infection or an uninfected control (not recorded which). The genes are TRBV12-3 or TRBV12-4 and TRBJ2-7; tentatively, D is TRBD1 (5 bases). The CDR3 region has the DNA TGTGCCAGCAGCTTGACGACAGCATCCTACGAGCAGTACTTC. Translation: CASSLTTASYEQYF.